The 30 T cell receptor beta chains listed next were all sequenced from one sample in a study of identical twins. TCRdb re-called the 5' RACE reads through MiXCR, storing one row per CDR3 protein. The data hold about 210,000 distinct CDR3 sequences, with roughly 10% observed a single time. The sequenced sample was memory (CD45RO+) T cells sorted from blood. The source is a young woman in good health.

The chain is built from TRBV20-1 and TRBJ2-7; possible D gene TRBD2, 6 bases. Germline CDR1 reads DFQATT; CDR2 reads SNEGSKA (reference sequence). This CDR3 contains 13 residues. The V and J ends lost 3 bases and 2 bases respectively, with 11 bases between them. In nucleotides, the CDR3 is TGCAGTGCTAGGTCCGGGAGCCCCTACGAGCAGTACTTC. Its translation: CSARSGSPYEQYF.

There are a few counts of this clonotype. The chain carries TRBV5-4 and TRBJ2-7, with TRBD2 matching 11 bases. The CDR3 has 15 amino acids. Germline CDR1 SGHNT, CDR2 YYREEE (reference sequence). V dropped 4 bases and J dropped 3; count of bases not matched to a gene: 6. The CDR3 is CASSPTSGSHYEQYF. The CDR3 region has the DNA TGTGCCAGCAGCCCAACTAGCGGGAGCCACTACGAGCAGTACTTC.

This clonotype has a count of ten or more. The V gene is TRBV12-3 or TRBV12-4, the J gene TRBJ2-7; D is perhaps TRBD2 (6 bases). CDR3 size: 12 residues. V shed 1 base and J shed 6 bases, with 7 bases lying between them. The CDR3 DNA is TGTGCCAGCAGTTTAGGGGGGGTCGAGCAGTACTTC. It translates to CASSLGGVEQYF.

This clonotype was counted a few times. V and J are TRBV30 and TRBJ2-7; possibly TRBD1 or TRBD2 for D (6 bases each). Germline V gives CDR1 GTSNPN, CDR2 SVGIG (reference sequence). Trimming pared 4 bases from V and 3 bases from J, leaving 10 bases between. The length of the CDR3 is 12 residues. CDR3: CAWTAGHYEQYF. The CDR3 DNA sequence: TGTGCCTGGACGGCGGGACACTACGAGCAGTACTTC. Looking up the rest from reference TRBV30 and TRBJ2-7 gives the full variable domain: SQTIHQWPATLVQPVGSPLSLECTVEGTSNPNLYWYRQAAGRGLQLLFYSVGIGQISSEVPQNLSASRPQDRQFILSSKKLLLSDSGFYLCAWTAGHYEQYFGPGTRLTVT.

This clonotype was detected only a few times. One end of the junction does not line up with germline, which may come from a read error. The rearrangement uses TRBV7-8 and TRBJ2-5; 9 nucleotides match TRBD2. This CDR3 has 12 residues. Germline V lookup: CDR1 SGHVS, CDR2 FQNEAQ. The CDR3 protein is CASSFLAGRLRF. Written as DNA, the CDR3 is TGTGCCAGCAGCTTCCTAGCGGGACGTTTGAGGTTC.

This clonotype was seen a handful of times. The rearrangement uses TRBV14 and TRBJ1-1; D unresolved. This CDR3 is built from 13 residues. Trimming took 3 bases from V and 0 from J, leaving 5 bases between them. Germline lookup yields CDR1 SGHDN and CDR2 FVKESK. CDR3 in DNA: TGTGCCAGCAGCCACTACCTGAACACTGAAGCTTTCTTT. Encoded protein: CASSHYLNTEAFF.

The chain carries TRBV12-3 or TRBV12-4 and TRBJ2-2; the D gene could be TRBD1 or TRBD2 (7 bases each). Trimming left V 6 bases short and J 5 bases short, with 16 bases between. The CDR3 sequence is 15 residues long. The CDR3 sequence is CASSRGGVRTGELFF. The CDR3 bases are TGTGCCAGCAGCAGGGGGGGGGTGAGGACCGGGGAGCTGTTTTTT.

Ten or more counts support this clonotype. The V gene is TRBV7-2, the J gene TRBJ1-6; D gene uncertain. From germline, CDR1 is SGHTA and CDR2 FQGNSA. There are 13 residues in the CDR3. Between the trimmed V and J ends, which lost 4 bases and 10 bases, there was a span of 11 bases. The CDR3 sequence: CASSWGLQSPLHF. As DNA, the CDR3 is TGTGCCAGCAGCTGGGGTTTGCAGTCACCCCTCCACTTT.

This clonotype was seen a few times. The chain links TRBV7-2 to TRBJ2-1; 7 bases are a match to TRBD1. The CDR3 sequence is 14 residues long. The ends lost 6 bases at V and 7 bases at J; junction bases unmatched: 9. CDR1 and CDR2 from the germline V gene are SGHTA and FQGNSA. This chain's CDR3 is CASRPYRGGNEQFF. DNA for the CDR3: TGTGCCAGCAGACCTTACAGGGGCGGGAATGAGCAGTTCTTC.

The V call is TRBV11-3, the J call TRBJ1-1, with 7 bases identical to TRBD1. This CDR3 spans 15 amino acids. Trimming removed 5 bases from V and 4 bases from J; junction bases left unmatched: 10. Germline V gives CDR1 SGHNT, CDR2 YENEEA. The CDR3 coding sequence is TGTGCCAGCAGCCCCCAGGGGGGGATCGGCACTGAAGCTTTCTTT. It specifies CASSPQGGIGTEAFF.

There are a few counts of this clonotype. The chain couples TRBV6-1 to TRBJ2-7, with a possible D match to TRBD1 (6 bases). Germline lookup yields CDR1 MNHNS and CDR2 SASEGT. Trimming pared 4 bases from V and 0 bases from J, leaving 10 bases between. The CDR3 runs to 14 residues. The CDR3 region is CASSGGRYSYEQYF. CDR3 DNA: TGTGCCAGCAGTGGGGGGCGTTACTCCTACGAGCAGTACTTC.

The gene calls are TRBV27 and TRBJ2-2; 7 bases fit TRBD2. V gave up 4 bases and J gave up 7 bases; unmatched junction bases: 6. This CDR3 spans 14 amino acids. Germline V gene data show CDR1 as MNHEY and CDR2 as SMNVEV (reference sequence). The CDR3 reads CASSYDRGVGELFF. For the CDR3, the DNA is TGTGCCAGCAGTTACGACCGGGGGGTCGGGGAGCTGTTTTTT.

This clonotype was seen more than once but under ten times. The chain couples TRBV7-2 to TRBJ2-1; 7 bases are a match to TRBD2. V lost 2 bases to trimming and J lost 8 bases; unmatched junction nucleotides: 3. This CDR3 is built from 13 residues. Germline-derived CDR1 and CDR2 are SGHTA and FQGNSA. CDR3 in DNA: TGTGCCAGCAGCTTAAGGGCGGGGGATGAGCAGTTCTTC. Its translation is CASSLRAGDEQFF. Together with reference TRBV7-2 and TRBJ2-1, the CDR3 gives the full variable domain: GAGVSQSPSNKVTEKGKDVELRCDPISGHTALYWYRQSLGQGLEFLIYFQGNSAPDKSGLPSDRFSAERTGGSVSTLTIQRTQQEDSAVYLCASSLRAGDEQFFGPGTRLTVL.

The chain uses TRBV18 and TRBJ2-7; D perhaps matches TRBD1 (6 bases). The germline V gene has CDR1 KGHSH and CDR2 LQKENI. V lost 3 bases and J lost 7, with 16 bases in between. This CDR3 has 14 amino acids. CDR3 region: CASSPWQGQGEQYF. DNA of the CDR3: TGTGCCAGCTCACCTTGGCAGGGACAAGGGGAGCAGTACTTC.

This clonotype was recorded many times. This chain joins TRBV7-2 and TRBJ2-6; no reliable D call. Between the trimmed V and J ends, which lost 1 base and 3 bases, there was a span of 4 bases. CDR1 and CDR2 from the germline V gene are SGHTA and FQGNSA. The CDR3 loop spans 14 amino acids. This CDR3 is CASSLGYGANVLTF. CDR3 nucleotides: TGTGCCAGCAGCTTAGGCTATGGGGCCAACGTCCTGACTTTC.

This clonotype showed up just a few times. The rearrangement joins TRBV12-5 to TRBJ1-1; D gene uncertain. V was trimmed by 3 bases and J by 1 base, leaving 6 bases between them. The CDR3 runs 13 residues. Germline CDR1 reads LGHNT; CDR2 reads FRNRAP. The CDR3 region has the DNA TGTGCTAGTGGTTTCTTAGGGAACACTGAAGCTTTCTTT. Protein sequence: CASGFLGNTEAFF.

Points on this clonotype: One end of the junction is discordant with germline, which a read error may explain. CDR3 DNA sequence: TGTGCCATCAGCCGGAGGTCTAGCGGGGGGTCCTCCTACAATGAGCAGTTCTTC. This sequence encodes CAISRRSSGGSSYNEQFF. The chain joins TRBV5-6 to TRBJ2-1, with 11 bases fitting TRBD2. This CDR3 comprises 18 residues. From germline, CDR1 is SGHDT and CDR2 YYEEEE.

This chain links TRBV4-3 with TRBJ1-2, with 11 bases fitting TRBD1. J lost 6 bases, V lost 5 bases, and 2 bases had no gene match. From germline, CDR1 is LGHNA and CDR2 YSLEER. CDR3 size: 13 residues. CDR3 sequence reads: CASSWTGGDGYTF. CDR3 sequence (DNA): TGCGCCAGCAGCTGGACAGGGGGCGATGGCTACACCTTC.

About this clonotype: A much larger clone differs from this one at a single base, so this may be a read error. The chain carries TRBV20-1 and TRBJ2-3, with a possible D match to TRBD2 (6 bases). The germline CDR1 and CDR2 sequences are DFQATT and SNEGSKA (reference sequence). Between the trimmed V and J ends, which lost 8 bases and 4 bases, there was a span of 13 bases. The CDR3 extends over 12 amino acids. The CDR3 protein is CSTRDSADTQYF. CDR3 DNA: TGCAGTACCCGGGACTCCGCAGATACGCAGTATTTT.

This clonotype has just a few counts. The chain employs TRBV3-1 and TRBJ2-7, with 7 bases that match TRBD1. Per germline, CDR1 LGHDT and CDR2 YNNKEL (reference sequence). V trimming: 5 bases; J trimming: 6 bases; junction bases outside the gene matches: 10. The CDR3 extends over 14 amino acids. DNA for the CDR3: TGTGCCAGCAGCTGGTTAGACAGGGCCTCCGAGCAGTACTTC. As protein: CASSWLDRASEQYF.

The chain links TRBV12-3 or TRBV12-4 to TRBJ1-1; TRBD1 matches 8 bases. The CDR3 totals 15 residues. The V gene end was trimmed by 2 bases and the J gene end by 5 bases; junction bases not matched to a gene: 7. The CDR3 sequence is CASSLSAGGMTEAFF. CDR3 DNA sequence: TGTGCCAGCAGTTTAAGTGCAGGGGGCATGACTGAAGCTTTCTTT.

This clonotype was counted at least ten times. This rearrangement joins TRBV12-3 or TRBV12-4 to TRBJ2-5; D unclear. The CDR3 covers 13 residues. The ends were cut back, 3 bases at V and 4 bases at J, with 9 bases in the middle. In DNA form, the CDR3 reads TGTGCCAGCAGTTTTGGCCTAAGAGAGACCCAGTACTTC. Its translation: CASSFGLRETQYF.

The rearrangement links TRBV20-1 to TRBJ2-7, with D unresolved. The germline V and J ends were trimmed by 6 bases and 0 bases, with 12 bases remaining between them. This CDR3 contains 13 residues. The V gene's germline CDR1 is DFQATT and CDR2 SNEGSKA (reference sequence). Here the CDR3 reads CSAPGLNSYEQYF. DNA for the CDR3: TGCAGTGCCCCAGGCCTAAACTCCTACGAGCAGTACTTC.

The V call is TRBV7-2, the J call TRBJ2-1, with a weak D call TRBD2 (6 bases). This CDR3 is 15 amino acids long. Germline assignment: CDR1 SGHTA and CDR2 FQGNSA. V was pared by 3 bases and J by 7 bases, with 16 bases between. The DNA for the CDR3 is TGTGCCAGCAGCTTCACACAGCGGGCCCTTAATGAGCAGTTCTTC. Translated: CASSFTQRALNEQFF.

J is TRBJ1-2 and V is TRBV27; D call uncertain. The CDR3 covers 13 residues. Germline V gives CDR1 MNHEY, CDR2 SMNVEV (reference sequence). V lost 3 bases to trimming and J lost 7 bases, with 12 bases between them. In nucleotides, the CDR3 is TGTGCCAGCAGTTTGGCGGCAGTTGGTGGCTACACCTTC. This translates into CASSLAAVGGYTF.

This chain links TRBV5-1 with TRBJ2-5; 9 bases fit TRBD1. Germline V gene sequence: CDR1 SGHRS, CDR2 YFSETQ. V lost 0 bases to trimming and J lost 5 bases; unmatched junction nucleotides: 2. CDR3 length: 14 residues. This CDR3 is CASSLDRGQETQYF. As DNA, the CDR3 is TGCGCCAGCAGCTTGGACAGGGGGCAGGAGACCCAGTACTTC.

The V gene is TRBV11-2, the J gene TRBJ1-2; D is undetermined. Germline values: CDR1 SGHAT, CDR2 FQNNGV. CDR3 length: 13 residues. V was cut by 11 bases and J by 8 bases, with 21 bases left in between. The DNA for the CDR3 is TGTGCCCCTACCAGTCCGCCCAATCAGGGCTACACCTTC. Translation: CAPTSPPNQGYTF.

This clonotype came up a few times. The genes are TRBV12-3 or TRBV12-4 and TRBJ1-5; D gene uncertain. The CDR3 sequence is 19 residues long. V was pared by 6 bases and J by 1 base, with 25 bases between. CDR3 region: CASSPLQRQPLRSNQPQHF. DNA of the CDR3: TGTGCCAGCAGCCCCCTCCAGAGGCAGCCGTTGCGGAGCAATCAGCCCCAGCATTTT.

There are a few counts of this clonotype. The rearrangement uses TRBV6-1 and TRBJ2-7; no clear D. The CDR3 is 14 residues long. CDR1 is MNHNS, CDR2 SASEGT, per germline. The V end lost 6 bases, the J end lost 3 bases, and 15 bases lay between the germline ends. DNA for the CDR3: TGTGCCAGCAGGCACCCCGGACCGATCTACGAGCAGTACTTC. Translation: CASRHPGPIYEQYF.

The chain couples TRBV20-1 to TRBJ2-7; D possibly corresponds to TRBD1 (6 bases). Germline values: CDR1 DFQATT, CDR2 SNEGSKA (reference sequence). The V gene lost 0 bases and the J gene lost 4 bases, with 16 bases spanning the gap. CDR3 length: 15 residues. The CDR3 DNA reads TGCAGTGCTAGAGATCAGAAGGGACAAAAGTACGAGCAGTACTTC. Its protein is CSARDQKGQKYEQYF.